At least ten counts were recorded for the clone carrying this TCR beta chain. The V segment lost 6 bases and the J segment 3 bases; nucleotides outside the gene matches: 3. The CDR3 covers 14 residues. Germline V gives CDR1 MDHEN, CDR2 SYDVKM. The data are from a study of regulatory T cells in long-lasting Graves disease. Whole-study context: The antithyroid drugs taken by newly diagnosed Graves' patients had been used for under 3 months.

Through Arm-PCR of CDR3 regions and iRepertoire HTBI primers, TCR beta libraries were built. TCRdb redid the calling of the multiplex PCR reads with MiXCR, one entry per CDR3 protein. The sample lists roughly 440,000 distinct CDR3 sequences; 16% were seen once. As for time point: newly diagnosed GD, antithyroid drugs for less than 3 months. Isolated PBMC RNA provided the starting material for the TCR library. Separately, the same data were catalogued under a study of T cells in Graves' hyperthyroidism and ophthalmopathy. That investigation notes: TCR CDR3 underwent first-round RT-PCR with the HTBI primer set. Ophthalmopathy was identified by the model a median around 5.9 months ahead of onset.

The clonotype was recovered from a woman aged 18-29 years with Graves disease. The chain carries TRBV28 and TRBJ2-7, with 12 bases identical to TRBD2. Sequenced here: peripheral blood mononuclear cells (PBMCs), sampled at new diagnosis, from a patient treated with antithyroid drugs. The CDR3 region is CASRKLAGGYEQYF. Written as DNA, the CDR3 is TGTGCCAGCAGGAAACTAGCGGGAGGCTACGAGCAGTACTTC.